Each of the 14 T cell receptor beta chains below was sequenced from the same sample in a study of identifying expanded T cells in peripheral blood. TCRdb keeps only in-frame clones here, not all; method: immunoSEQ multiplex PCR. Here the sample spans about 100,000 clones, around 90% being singletons. Source material: blood. These receptors were obtained from a person between 18 and 75 years old in good health.

The chain combines TRBV27 with TRBJ2-7; D gene uncertain. In germline, CDR1 is MNHEY, CDR2 SMNVEV (reference sequence). Trimming took 5 bases from V and 4 from J, leaving 12 bases between them. The CDR3 is 13 amino acids. The CDR3 loop reads CASSQPPVYEQYF. DNA for the CDR3: TGTGCCAGCAGTCAGCCCCCTGTTTACGAGCAGTACTTC.

This chain links TRBV7-8 with TRBJ2-7, with 8 bases aligning to TRBD2. The germline V gene has CDR1 SGHVS and CDR2 FQNEAQ. The CDR3 is 15 residues long. Trimming at V came to 4 bases and at J to 1 base, leaving 6 bases not matched to a gene. The CDR3 here is CASSSRGGTSYEQYF. In DNA, the CDR3 is TGTGCCAGCAGCTCCCGCGGGGGGACTTCCTACGAGCAGTACTTC. The full variable domain, its missing parts supplied by reference TRBV7-8 and TRBJ2-7, is GAGVSQSPRYKVAKRGQDVALRCDPISGHVSLFWYQQALGQGPEFLTYFQNEAQLDKSGLPSDRFFAERPEGSVSTLKIQRTQQEDSAVYLCASSSRGGTSYEQYFGPGTRLTVT.

This chain joins TRBV5-1 and TRBJ1-2, with 10 bases aligning to TRBD1. CDR3 length equals 13 residues. Trimming at V came to 4 bases and at J to 6 bases, leaving 3 bases not matched to a gene. Germline CDR1 and CDR2: SGHRS and YFSETQ. CDR3 sequence reads: CASSSGTGDGYTF. The CDR3 region has the DNA TGCGCCAGCAGCAGCGGGACAGGGGATGGCTACACCTTC. Full variable domain (rest looked up from reference TRBV5-1 and TRBJ1-2): KAGVTQTPRYLIKTRGQQVTLSCSPISGHRSVSWYQQTPGQGLQFLFEYFSETQRNKGNFPGRFSGRQFSNSRSEMNVSTLELGDSALYLCASSSGTGDGYTFGSGTRLTVV.

The chain has TRBV10-2 and TRBJ1-4; no definite D call. In germline, CDR1 is WSHSY, CDR2 SAAADI. This CDR3 is built from 13 residues. V was clipped by 7 bases and J by 12 bases, with 18 bases between them. The CDR3 spells CASTLTPAGELFF. The CDR3 coding sequence is TGCGCCAGCACCCTGACCCCGGCCGGAGAACTGTTTTTT.

This clone was picked up one time. CDR3 sequence: CASSPAVTGELFF. CDR3 nucleotides: TGTGCCAGCAGCCCGGCCGTTACCGGGGAGCTGTTTTTT. The chain links TRBV7-8 to TRBJ2-2; no clear D gene. The length of the CDR3 is 13 residues. V lost 5 bases and J 5 bases, leaving 9 bases between the germline ends. CDR1 SGHVS and CDR2 FQNEAQ come from the germline V gene.

V usage is TRBV5-4 and J usage is TRBJ2-1, with 15 bases aligning to TRBD2. Germline V lookup: CDR1 SGHNT, CDR2 YYREEE (reference sequence). The CDR3 has 14 amino acids. The V gene end was trimmed by 5 bases and the J gene end by 14 bases; junction bases not matched to a gene: 8. For the CDR3, the DNA is TGTGCCAGCAGGTCCGGGACTAGCGGGGGGAGGGAGTTCTTC. As protein: CASRSGTSGGREFF.

The chain employs TRBV2 and TRBJ1-2; 9 bases are a match to TRBD1. CDR3 length: 14 amino acids. Germline-derived CDR1 and CDR2 are SNHLY and FYNNEI. After removal of 3 bases from V and 4 bases from J, the junction contained 3 bases not matched to a gene. The CDR3 loop is CASSDPDRGYGYTF. CDR3 nucleotide sequence: TGTGCCAGCAGTGACCCGGACAGGGGCTATGGCTACACCTTC.

The chain carries TRBV9 and TRBJ2-5; 13 bases map to TRBD2. The V and J ends lost 3 bases and 5 bases, in that order; junction bases with no gene match: 4. The CDR3 is 15 residues long. The germline CDR1 and CDR2 sequences are SGDLS and YYNGEE. The CDR3 DNA sequence: TGTGCCAGCAGCGGGACGGGACTAGCGGGGGAGACCCAGTACTTC. This translates into CASSGTGLAGETQYF.

The CDR3, as DNA: TGCGCCAGCAGCCAAGGTTACGGCCTGAACACTGAAGCTTTCTTT. Protein: CASSQGYGLNTEAFF. The chain has TRBV4-3 and TRBJ1-1; D is ambiguous. Trimming removed 1 base at V and 0 bases at J, with 9 bases between. The CDR3 runs 15 residues. Germline loops: CDR1 LGHNA, CDR2 YSLEER.

The count of this clone is one. The rearrangement uses TRBV5-1 and TRBJ2-4; D ambiguous. V was trimmed by 0 bases and J by 9 bases, leaving 19 bases between them. In germline, CDR1 is SGHRS, CDR2 YFSETQ. The CDR3 has 16 residues. The DNA for the CDR3 is TGCGCCAGCAGCTTGGTGCCGGGTTCGCAATCCAGCATTCAGTACTTC. This encodes CASSLVPGSQSSIQYF.

V is TRBV7-2 and J is TRBJ2-5, with D tentatively TRBD2 (6 bases). The V gene lost 1 base and the J gene lost 5 bases, with 11 bases spanning the gap. This CDR3 spans 14 amino acids. Germline CDR1 and CDR2: SGHTA and FQGNSA. CDR3 bases: TGTGCCAGCAGCTTAGGTCCGGGGGTCGAGACCCAGTACTTC. It encodes CASSLGPGVETQYF.

This sequence joins TRBV2 and TRBJ1-2, with a tentative D call TRBD1 (5 bases). Germline V lookup: CDR1 SNHLY, CDR2 FYNNEI. V gave up 7 bases and J gave up 5 bases, with 14 bases separating them. CDR3 length: 13 residues. The CDR3 region is CASTTGTQYGYTF. For the CDR3, the DNA is TGTGCCAGCACCACCGGGACTCAATATGGCTACACCTTC. Filled out from reference TRBV2 and TRBJ1-2, the complete variable domain reads EPEVTQTPSHQVTQMGQEVILRCVPISNHLYFYWYRQILGQKVEFLVSFYNNEISEKSEIFDDQFSVERPDGSNFTLKIRSTKLEDSAMYFCASTTGTQYGYTFGSGTRLTVV.

The CDR3 spells CASSPGHEGNYGYTF. DNA of the CDR3: TGTGCCAGCAGCCCGGGACACGAGGGTAACTATGGCTACACCTTC. This chain connects TRBV7-2 to TRBJ1-2; possibly TRBD1 for D (6 bases). CDR3 length: 15 residues. The germline CDR1 and CDR2 sequences are SGHTA and FQGNSA. The ends were cut back, 5 bases at V and 1 base at J, with 14 bases in the middle.

The chain joins TRBV30 to TRBJ1-1; 8 nucleotides match TRBD1. The CDR3 is made up of 12 amino acids. Germline trimming cut 2 bases from V and 6 bases from J; bases unmatched to any gene: 2. Germline V gene lookup returns CDR1 GTSNPN and CDR2 SVGIG (reference sequence). The CDR3 DNA reads as TGTGCCTGGAGTAAGGACAGGGCTGAAGCTTTCTTT. Amino acid sequence: CAWSKDRAEAFF.